This note documents a single TCR beta chain sequence. The antigen is not known. Recipient blood drawn about 28 days pretransplant and days 30, 100, 180 after. These data originate in a study of T cell clonotyping in hematopoietic cell transplantation. Overall study findings and caveats: After transplant, recipient diversity fell while pathologically expanded clonotypes grew through day 180. Without cell sorting, CD4 versus CD8 contributions remain unresolved.

Assay: immunoSEQ multiplex PCR; the TCRdb copy retains only in-frame clones and omits some. The sample has 2,500 to 3,000 clones; roughly four fifths are singletons. The sequence was collected from a female patient aged 40 to 50 who had an allogeneic stem cell transplant from a related donor, so T cells may come from the graft donor. Some clones in this sample may be carry-over from other donors' samples. The starting material was PBMCs, obtained 180 days after allogeneic stem cell transplant.

In nucleotides, the CDR3 is TGTGCCAGCAGCTTGGAAGTAGGACTTCTAACCTACGAGCAGTACTTC. It encodes CASSLEVGLLTYEQYF. This sequence joins TRBV5-8 and TRBJ2-7; D is perhaps TRBD2 (5 bases). The germline CDR1 and CDR2 sequences are SGHTS and YDEGEE. The CDR3 spans 16 residues. Trimming took off 0 bases at V and 2 bases at J, with 15 bases between the two ends.